These 32 T cell receptor beta chains originate from one sample sequenced in a study of cytomegalovirus exposure and HLA in healthy donors. The PCR ran on 60 Vbeta and 13 Jbeta primers. Data came from immunoSEQ multiplex PCR; TCRdb stores just in-frame clones and leaves some out. The sample includes 150,000 to 200,000 clones, 80% to 85% of them seen just once. The specimen sequenced was PBMCs. These receptors were taken from a man aged 45-65 years in good health and CMV-seropositive.

The chain has TRBV30 and TRBJ2-6; no definite D call. CDR1 and CDR2 (germline): GTSNPN, SVGIG (reference sequence). Deletions cut 0 bases from V and 4 bases from J, with 4 bases between. The CDR3 consists of 13 residues. The CDR3 DNA is TGTGCCTGGAGTGTGAGGGGGGCCAACGTCCTGACTTTC. Protein: CAWSVRGANVLTF.

The chain joins TRBV30 to TRBJ1-2, with D maybe TRBD1 (5 bases). The germline CDR1 and CDR2 sequences are GTSNPN and SVGIG (reference sequence). This CDR3 region has 12 residues. Trimming removed 1 base at V and 5 bases at J, with 8 bases between. This CDR3 reads CAWSDRRYGYTF. The CDR3 coding sequence is TGTGCCTGGAGTGACAGGAGATATGGCTACACCTTC.

The chain links TRBV6-5 to TRBJ1-4; D is unclear. The CDR3 contains 14 residues. Trimming pared 5 bases from V and 5 bases from J, leaving 12 bases between. The germline V gene has CDR1 MNHEY and CDR2 SVGAGI. The DNA of the CDR3 is TGTGCCAGCAGTGGCCACATACGAAATGAAAAACTGTTTTTT. It translates to CASSGHIRNEKLFF.

V is TRBV4-3 and J is TRBJ2-2; TRBD1 aligns across 12 bases. The CDR3 has 17 amino acids. With 0 bases clipped from V and 5 bases from J, the junction kept 4 bases outside the gene matches. Germline V CDR1 and CDR2: LGHNA, YSLEER. CDR3 sequence reads: CASSQDRGQGATGELFF. In DNA form, the CDR3 reads TGCGCCAGCAGCCAAGATCGGGGACAGGGGGCGACCGGGGAGCTGTTTTTT.

This chain joins TRBV9 and TRBJ2-7; 12 nucleotides align to TRBD2. The ends lost 3 bases at V and 4 bases at J; junction bases unmatched: 5. The CDR3 runs 15 residues. Germline assignment: CDR1 SGDLS and CDR2 YYNGEE. The CDR3 is CASSATGTSGYEQYF. The CDR3 DNA reads as TGTGCCAGCAGCGCGACCGGGACTAGCGGGTACGAGCAGTACTTC.

V and J are TRBV6-6 and TRBJ2-5; tentatively, D is TRBD2 (6 bases). V dropped 6 bases and J dropped 3 bases, with 14 bases sitting between them. Germline CDR1 and CDR2: MNHNY and SVGAGI (reference sequence). CDR3 size: 14 residues. Here the CDR3 reads CASRLGGVEETQYF. As DNA, the CDR3 is TGTGCCAGCAGGCTCGGAGGGGTGGAAGAGACCCAGTACTTC.

V and J are TRBV15 and TRBJ1-1, with D perhaps matching TRBD1 (6 bases). V lost 2 bases, J lost 6 bases, and 16 bases lay in between. CDR3 length: 15 residues. CDR1 is LNHNV, CDR2 YYDKDF, per germline (reference sequence). DNA for the CDR3: TGTGCCACCAGCAGATTCCACGGACAGCTGGCTGAAGCTTTCTTT. Its protein is CATSRFHGQLAEAFF.

The rearrangement joins TRBV9 to TRBJ2-2; TRBD1 aligns across 8 bases. The V gene's germline CDR1 is SGDLS and CDR2 YYNGEE. With V trimmed by 5 bases and J by 4 bases, 7 bases remained unmatched. The CDR3 spans 15 residues. DNA for the CDR3: TGTGCCAGCAGAGCGACAGGGGCAATCACCGGGGAGCTGTTTTTT. Protein: CASRATGAITGELFF.

Comments on this clone: A read error may account for a junction end that differs from germline. The sample holds other DNA sequences that translate to the same CDR3. The chain joins TRBV7-8 to TRBJ2-1; TRBD2 aligns across 8 bases. Germline values: CDR1 SGHVS, CDR2 FQNEAQ. This CDR3 has 19 amino acids. The CDR3 reads CASSLVIHSSGTLYNEQFF. The CDR3 DNA reads TGTGCCAGCAGCTTAGTTATCCATAGTAGCGGGACGCTCTACAACGAGCAGTTCTTC.

The chain joins TRBV5-4 to TRBJ2-5, with 8 bases aligning to TRBD1. The germline V gene has CDR1 SGHNT and CDR2 YYREEE (reference sequence). The V segment lost 0 bases and the J segment 0 bases; nucleotides outside the gene matches: 4. The CDR3 has 16 amino acids. The CDR3: CASSLATGGYQETQYF. In DNA form, the CDR3 reads TGTGCCAGCAGCTTGGCCACAGGGGGTTACCAAGAGACCCAGTACTTC.

V is TRBV9 and J is TRBJ1-1, with TRBD1 as a possible D gene (6 bases). The V end lost 2 bases, the J end lost 1 base, and 12 bases lay between the germline ends. This CDR3 has 15 residues. CDR1 is SGDLS, CDR2 YYNGEE, per germline. The CDR3 DNA follows: TGTGCCAGCAGCGTTTTGGGAGGGGGGAACACTGAAGCTTTCTTT. Protein product: CASSVLGGGNTEAFF. Looking up the rest from reference TRBV9 and TRBJ1-1 gives the full variable domain: DSGVTQTPKHLITATGQRVTLRCSPRSGDLSVYWYQQSLDQGLQFLIQYYNGEERAKGNILERFSAQQFPDLHSELNLSSLELGDSALYFCASSVLGGGNTEAFFGQGTRLTVV.

This clone has more than one count but fewer than ten. The chain uses TRBV10-1 and TRBJ2-2; the D is unclear. The germline CDR1 and CDR2 sequences are WNHNN and SYGVQD (reference sequence). This CDR3 comprises 13 residues. Trimming took off 5 bases at V and 2 bases at J, with 6 bases between the two ends. The CDR3 here is CASSHRNTGELFF. CDR3 nucleotide sequence: TGCGCCAGCAGTCACAGAAACACCGGGGAGCTGTTTTTT.

This chain links TRBV7-3 with TRBJ2-1; TRBD1 agrees at 8 bases. Looked up from germline, CDR1 is SGHTA and CDR2 is FQGTGA. V shed 5 bases, J shed 2 bases, and the junction held 5 bases outside the gene matches. The CDR3 extends over 15 amino acids. DNA of the CDR3: TGTGCCAGCAGCCGACAGGGGAGCACCTACAATGAGCAGTTCTTC. This sequence encodes CASSRQGSTYNEQFF.

The V call is TRBV15, the J call TRBJ2-3, with a tentative D call TRBD1 (5 bases). CDR1 is LNHNV and CDR2 is YYDKDF in the germline V gene (reference sequence). This CDR3 has 16 amino acids. V lost 3 bases to trimming and J lost 0 bases, with 13 bases between them. This CDR3 reads CATSSSSGASTDTQYF. CDR3 sequence (DNA): TGTGCCACCAGCAGCTCTAGTGGGGCTAGCACAGATACGCAGTATTTT.

This chain links TRBV11-3 with TRBJ2-3; weak D call: TRBD1 (7 bases). Trimming stripped 3 bases from V and 4 bases from J, with 11 bases between. The length of the CDR3 is 14 residues. Looked up from germline, CDR1 is SGHNT and CDR2 is YENEEA. CDR3 coding DNA: TGTGCCAGCAGCTTCGGAGGGGGCGCAGATACGCAGTATTTT. Translating gives CASSFGGGADTQYF.

V and J are TRBV12-5 and TRBJ2-2, with D possibly TRBD2 on 5 matching bases. Germline V gene lookup returns CDR1 LGHNT and CDR2 FRNRAP. V gave up 6 bases and J gave up 7 bases, with 12 bases separating them. This CDR3 is 13 amino acids long. CDR3: CASGQFGVGELFF. The CDR3 region has the DNA TGTGCTAGTGGCCAGTTCGGGGTCGGGGAGCTGTTTTTT. The entire variable domain, with the rest obtained from reference TRBV12-5 and TRBJ2-2, is as follows: DARVTQTPRHKVTEMGQEVTMRCQPILGHNTVFWYRQTMMQGLELLAYFRNRAPLDDSGMPKDRFSAEMPDATLATLKIQPSEPRDSAVYFCASGQFGVGELFFGEGSRLTVL.

The V call is TRBV18, the J call TRBJ2-7, with 7 bases matching TRBD1. Per the germline V gene, CDR1 is KGHSH and CDR2 is LQKENI. There are 15 residues in the CDR3. Trimming took 1 base from V and 4 from J; bases not matched to a gene: 7. The CDR3 DNA reads as TGTGCCAGCTCACCACTGGGACAGTTTGCTTACGAGCAGTACTTC. Protein sequence: CASSPLGQFAYEQYF.

V and J are TRBV27 and TRBJ2-1; no clear D. Per germline, CDR1 MNHEY and CDR2 SMNVEV (reference sequence). V lost 3 bases and J lost 2, with 5 bases in between. This CDR3 comprises 13 residues. The DNA for the CDR3 is TGTGCCAGCAGTTTGGGCGCCTACAATGAGCAGTTCTTC. Residues: CASSLGAYNEQFF.

J is TRBJ2-7 and V is TRBV5-1; 7 nucleotides align to TRBD2. The J segment lost 4 bases and the V segment lost 0 bases, leaving 4 bases of the junction unmatched. The CDR3 spans 14 residues. CDR1 SGHRS and CDR2 YFSETQ come from the germline V gene. The chain's CDR3 is CASSLGTSIYEQYF. DNA of the CDR3: TGCGCCAGCAGCTTGGGGACTAGTATTTACGAGCAGTACTTC. The full variable domain, its missing parts supplied by reference TRBV5-1 and TRBJ2-7, is KAGVTQTPRYLIKTRGQQVTLSCSPISGHRSVSWYQQTPGQGLQFLFEYFSETQRNKGNFPGRFSGRQFSNSRSEMNVSTLELGDSALYLCASSLGTSIYEQYFGPGTRLTVT.

Only one count was recorded for this clone. The CDR3 nucleotides are TGTGCCAGCAGCCCAGGGACTAGCGGGGGGGCGGGTAAGTTCTTC. Translation: CASSPGTSGGAGKFF. The rearrangement joins TRBV7-6 to TRBJ2-1; 16 bases align to TRBD2. This CDR3 has 15 amino acids. In germline, CDR1 is SGHVS, CDR2 FNYEAQ. With V trimmed by 5 bases and J by 14 bases, 9 bases remained unmatched.

This clone was detected once. The chain links TRBV28 to TRBJ2-7; 9 bases match TRBD2. Germline CDR1 and CDR2: MDHEN and SYDVKM. The CDR3 covers 14 residues. The V gene end was trimmed by 3 bases and the J gene end by 6 bases; junction bases not matched to a gene: 6. CDR3 residues: CASSFAGGGGEQYF. The DNA for the CDR3 is TGTGCCAGCAGTTTCGCGGGAGGGGGGGGCGAGCAGTACTTC.

This rearrangement joins TRBV27 to TRBJ2-1; tentatively, D is TRBD1 (6 bases). CDR1 is MNHEY and CDR2 is SMNVEV in the germline V gene (reference sequence). This CDR3 spans 14 amino acids. Trimming removed 7 bases from V and 5 bases from J, with 15 bases in between. This CDR3 is CASKWSGDHNEQFF. CDR3 nucleotide sequence: TGTGCCAGCAAATGGTCAGGGGACCACAATGAGCAGTTCTTC.

V is TRBV7-9 and J is TRBJ2-5, with 9 bases matching TRBD1. J lost 2 bases, V lost 1 base, and 2 bases had no gene match. The CDR3 length is 15 residues. The germline gives CDR1 SEHNR, CDR2 FQNEAQ (reference sequence). CDR3 nucleotide sequence: TGTGCCAGCAGCTTAGGGGGACAGGGACAAGAGACCCAGTACTTC. It specifies CASSLGGQGQETQYF.

The rearrangement links TRBV5-1 to TRBJ1-3; TRBD1 might be the D (5 bases). The length of the CDR3 is 15 residues. Germline V CDR1 and CDR2: SGHRS, YFSETQ. V lost 5 bases to trimming and J lost 0 bases, with 12 bases between them. CDR3 region: CASREGVTSGNTIYF. In DNA form, the CDR3 reads TGCGCCAGCAGGGAAGGGGTCACCTCTGGAAACACCATATATTTT.

The chain links TRBV2 to TRBJ2-1, with 9 bases matching TRBD2. The CDR3 totals 16 residues. The germline CDR1 and CDR2 sequences are SNHLY and FYNNEI. The V segment lost 3 bases and the J segment 7 bases; nucleotides outside the gene matches: 10. The CDR3 loop reads CASSDFFSGSSNEQFF. CDR3 DNA: TGTGCCAGCAGTGACTTTTTTAGCGGGAGCAGTAATGAGCAGTTCTTC.

The chain recombines TRBV6-5 with TRBJ2-1, with 7 bases matching TRBD1. V was clipped by 2 bases and J by 0 bases; unmatched bases: 4. This CDR3 comprises 16 residues. In germline, CDR1 is MNHEY, CDR2 SVGAGI. CDR3 nucleotides: TGTGCCAGCAGTTACACTAGGGACAGCTCCTACAATGAGCAGTTCTTC. Translating gives CASSYTRDSSYNEQFF.

The chain carries TRBV6-1 and TRBJ1-2; no clear D. V dropped 2 bases and J dropped 0 bases, with 16 bases sitting between them. CDR3 length equals 17 residues. Germline loops: CDR1 MNHNS, CDR2 SASEGT. CDR3 nucleotide sequence: TGTGCCAGCAGTGAAACCGCGATGACAAGTACTAACTATGGCTACACCTTC. Amino acids: CASSETAMTSTNYGYTF.

V usage is TRBV6-6 and J usage is TRBJ2-7; TRBD1 is a possible D gene (6 bases). The CDR3 loop spans 14 amino acids. Trimming stripped 1 base from V and 5 bases from J, with 12 bases between. Germline values: CDR1 MNHNY, CDR2 SVGAGI (reference sequence). CDR3 sequence: CASSYFPQGNEQYF. In DNA form, the CDR3 reads TGTGCCAGCAGTTACTTTCCCCAGGGGAACGAGCAGTACTTC.

This rearrangement joins TRBV6-1 to TRBJ2-5; D may be TRBD2 (7 bases). The germline CDR1 and CDR2 sequences are MNHNS and SASEGT. The CDR3 extends over 16 amino acids. Trimming shortened V by 3 bases and J by 6 bases, and 20 bases separated the two germline ends. This CDR3 is CASSDQAGGGAKTQYF. The CDR3 bases are TGTGCCAGCAGTGACCAAGCCGGAGGGGGGGCAAAGACCCAGTACTTC.

The chain links TRBV7-8 to TRBJ1-1, with 7 bases lining up with TRBD1. This CDR3 comprises 13 residues. V was pared by 5 bases and J by 5 bases, with 5 bases of the junction left unmatched. Germline loops: CDR1 SGHVS, CDR2 FQNEAQ. The CDR3 here is CASSPDRFTEAFF. The DNA for the CDR3 is TGTGCCAGCAGCCCGGACAGGTTTACTGAAGCTTTCTTT.

V gene TRBV11-2 combines with J gene TRBJ2-7; D call uncertain. The germline V and J ends were trimmed by 3 bases and 0 bases, with 9 bases remaining between them. The CDR3 is 14 residues long. CDR1 SGHAT and CDR2 FQNNGV come from the germline V gene. CDR3 loop: CASSFEVNSYEQYF. The CDR3 DNA is TGTGCCAGCAGCTTTGAGGTGAACTCCTACGAGCAGTACTTC.

This clone has only a few counts. The rearrangement uses TRBV30 and TRBJ1-5; D is perhaps TRBD1 (5 bases). The CDR3 contains 14 residues. Germline loops: CDR1 GTSNPN, CDR2 SVGIG (reference sequence). Trimming shortened V by 2 bases and J by 6 bases, and 14 bases separated the two germline ends. CDR3 in DNA: TGTGCCTGGAGTCCAACTGCAGGGTTTCAGCCCCAGCATTTT. It codes for CAWSPTAGFQPQHF. The entire variable domain, with the rest obtained from reference TRBV30 and TRBJ1-5, is as follows: SQTIHQWPATLVQPVGSPLSLECTVEGTSNPNLYWYRQAAGRGLQLLFYSVGIGQISSEVPQNLSASRPQDRQFILSSKKLLLSDSGFYLCAWSPTAGFQPQHFGDGTRLSIL.